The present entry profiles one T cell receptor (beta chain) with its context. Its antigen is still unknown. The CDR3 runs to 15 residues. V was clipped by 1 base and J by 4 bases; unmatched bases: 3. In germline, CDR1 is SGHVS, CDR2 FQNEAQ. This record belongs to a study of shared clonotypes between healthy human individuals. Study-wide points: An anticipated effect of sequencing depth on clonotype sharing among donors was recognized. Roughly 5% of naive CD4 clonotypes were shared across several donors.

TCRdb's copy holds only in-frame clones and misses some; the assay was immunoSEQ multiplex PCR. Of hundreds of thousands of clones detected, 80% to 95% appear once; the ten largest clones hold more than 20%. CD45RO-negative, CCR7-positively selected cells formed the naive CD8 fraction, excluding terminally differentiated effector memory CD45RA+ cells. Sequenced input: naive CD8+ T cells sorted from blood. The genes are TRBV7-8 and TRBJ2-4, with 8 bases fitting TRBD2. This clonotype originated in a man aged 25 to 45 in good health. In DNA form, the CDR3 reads TGTGCCAGCAGCTTAGAAGGCGGGAGGAAAAACATTCAGTACTTC. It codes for CASSLEGGRKNIQYF.